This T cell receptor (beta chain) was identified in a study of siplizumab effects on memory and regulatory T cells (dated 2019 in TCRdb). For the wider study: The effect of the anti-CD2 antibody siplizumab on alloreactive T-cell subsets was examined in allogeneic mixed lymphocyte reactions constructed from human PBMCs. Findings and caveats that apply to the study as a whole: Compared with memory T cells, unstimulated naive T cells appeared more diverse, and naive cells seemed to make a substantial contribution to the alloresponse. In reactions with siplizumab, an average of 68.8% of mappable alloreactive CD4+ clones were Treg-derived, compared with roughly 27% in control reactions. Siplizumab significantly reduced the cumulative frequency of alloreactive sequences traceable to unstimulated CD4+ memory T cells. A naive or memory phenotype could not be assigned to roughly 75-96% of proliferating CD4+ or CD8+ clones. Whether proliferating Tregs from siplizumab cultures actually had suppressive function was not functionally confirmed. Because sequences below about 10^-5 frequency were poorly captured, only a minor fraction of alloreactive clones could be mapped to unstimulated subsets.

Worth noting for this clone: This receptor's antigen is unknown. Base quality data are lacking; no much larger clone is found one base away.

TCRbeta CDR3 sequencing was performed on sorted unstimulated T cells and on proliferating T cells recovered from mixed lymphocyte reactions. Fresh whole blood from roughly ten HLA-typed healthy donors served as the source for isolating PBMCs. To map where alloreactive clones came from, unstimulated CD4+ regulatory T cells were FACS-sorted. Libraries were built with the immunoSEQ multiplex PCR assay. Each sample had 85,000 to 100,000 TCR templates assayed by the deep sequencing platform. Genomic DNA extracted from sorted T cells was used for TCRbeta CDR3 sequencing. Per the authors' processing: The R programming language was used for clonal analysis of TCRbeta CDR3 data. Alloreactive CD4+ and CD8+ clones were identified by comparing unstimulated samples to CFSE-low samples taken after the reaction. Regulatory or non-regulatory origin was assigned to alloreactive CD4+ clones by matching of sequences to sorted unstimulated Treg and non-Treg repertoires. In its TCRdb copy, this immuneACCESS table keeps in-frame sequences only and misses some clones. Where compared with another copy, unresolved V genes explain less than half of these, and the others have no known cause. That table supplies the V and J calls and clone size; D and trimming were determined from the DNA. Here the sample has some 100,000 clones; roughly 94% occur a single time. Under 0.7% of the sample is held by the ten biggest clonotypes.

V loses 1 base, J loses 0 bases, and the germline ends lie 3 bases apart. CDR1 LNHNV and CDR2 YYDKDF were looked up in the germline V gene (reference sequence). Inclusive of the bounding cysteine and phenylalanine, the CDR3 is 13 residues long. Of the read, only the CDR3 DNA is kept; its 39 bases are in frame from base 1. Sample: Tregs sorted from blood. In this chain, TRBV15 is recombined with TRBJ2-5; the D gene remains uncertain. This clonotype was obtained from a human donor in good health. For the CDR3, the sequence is CATSRGYQETQYF. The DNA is TGTGCCACCAGCAGAGGCTACCAAGAGACCCAGTACTTC.